The present T cell receptor (beta chain) was sequenced within a study of cytomegalovirus exposure and HLA in healthy donors. Study findings and constraints: It was reported that TCR beta sequences correctly inferred the HLA-A and HLA-B alleles for most subjects. One later analysis reportedly identified an Asian-associated ancestry cluster that showed fewer N-insertions than the approximately 700-donor mean. A missense variant in DCLRE1C was later tied to TCR beta V- and J-gene trimming. Cytomegalovirus status was reportedly diagnosed by the classifier with high sensitivity and specificity.

Regarding this clone: The antigen is unknown.

Trimming removed 1 base at V and 0 bases at J, with 6 bases between. CDR1 and CDR2 (germline): SGHRS, YFSETQ. The CDR3 length is 14 residues. The PCR contained 60 Vbeta and 13 Jbeta primers. TCRdb's copy holds only in-frame clones and misses some; the assay was immunoSEQ multiplex PCR. Seen here are some 150,000 clones, 80% observed once, and the top ten hold roughly 5.5%. J is TRBJ2-3 and V is TRBV5-1; a weak D match, TRBD2 (6 bases). The TCR comes from a woman aged 35 to 49 in good health and CMV-seropositive. The sample comprised PBMCs. CDR3 region: CASSLRGSTDTQYF. The CDR3 bases are TGCGCCAGCAGCTTGCGGGGGAGCACAGATACGCAGTATTTT. Supplemented by reference TRBV5-1 and TRBJ2-3, the full variable domain reads KAGVTQTPRYLIKTRGQQVTLSCSPISGHRSVSWYQQTPGQGLQFLFEYFSETQRNKGNFPGRFSGRQFSNSRSEMNVSTLELGDSALYLCASSLRGSTDTQYFGPGTRLTVL.